A single sample is the source of the 6 T cell receptor beta chains below, sequenced in a study of OX40 agonist ivuxolimab in advanced cancers. Sequencing used immunoSEQ multiplex PCR; TCRdb keeps in-frame clones, though not all of them. The sample shows more than 9,000 clones, 75% to 85% of them seen only once. The starting material was CD4+ or CD8+ T cells sorted from blood, obtained in a trial of the OX40 agonist ivuxolimab. These receptors were collected from an adult with an advanced solid tumor such as melanoma, head and neck, liver or kidney cancer.

This rearrangement joins TRBV9 to TRBJ2-7; either TRBD1 or TRBD2 may supply D (6 bases each). The CDR3 length is 14 residues. Germline-derived CDR1 and CDR2 are SGDLS and YYNGEE. V dropped 3 bases and J dropped 1 base, with 11 bases sitting between them. CDR3 sequence (DNA): TGTGCCAGCAGCGCTGGGGGGCAATCCTACGAGCAGTACTTC. It is translated as CASSAGGQSYEQYF.

The V call is TRBV7-9, the J call TRBJ2-7; the match to TRBD1 covers 11 bases. Trimming cost V 4 bases and J 7 bases; bases outside gene matches: 6. Germline-derived CDR1 and CDR2 are SEHNR and FQNEAQ (reference sequence). This CDR3 has 14 amino acids. The CDR3 loop reads CASSSPDRGREQYF. CDR3 DNA sequence: TGTGCCAGCAGCTCCCCGGACAGGGGGCGAGAGCAGTACTTC.

The chain carries TRBV5-1 and TRBJ2-3, with D uncertain. Trimming pared 5 bases from V and 4 bases from J, leaving 11 bases between. Germline V gene sequence: CDR1 SGHRS, CDR2 YFSETQ. The CDR3 is made up of 13 amino acids. The CDR3 loop is CASRVPPPDTQYF. CDR3 DNA: TGCGCCAGCAGGGTCCCCCCCCCAGATACGCAGTATTTT.

The table lists this clone with a count of one. The genes are TRBV5-1 and TRBJ1-1, with TRBD1 matching over 7 bases. V shed 2 bases and J 2 bases; nucleotides not matched to a gene: 3. The CDR3 is 14 amino acids. The germline V gene has CDR1 SGHRS and CDR2 YFSETQ. The CDR3 loop reads CASSFRTGNTEAFF. For the CDR3, the DNA is TGCGCCAGCAGCTTCAGGACAGGTAACACTGAAGCTTTCTTT.

This clone is large (0.1 to 1%) by share. The rearrangement links TRBV5-1 to TRBJ2-2, with D possibly being TRBD1 (6 bases). Germline V gives CDR1 SGHRS, CDR2 YFSETQ. Trimming took 4 bases from V and 5 from J, leaving 15 bases between them. This CDR3 is built from 15 residues. The CDR3 loop is CASSLGTSGTGELFF. The CDR3 coding sequence is TGCGCCAGCAGCCTTGGGACATCAGGGACCGGGGAGCTGTTTTTT.

The chain uses TRBV7-8 and TRBJ1-1; D gene ambiguous. Germline loops: CDR1 SGHVS, CDR2 FQNEAQ. The V gene lost 1 base and the J gene lost 5 bases, with 8 bases spanning the gap. CDR3 length equals 13 residues. CDR3 residues: CASSLEPGTEAFF. CDR3 in DNA: TGTGCCAGCAGCTTAGAGCCGGGAACTGAAGCTTTCTTT.